These 27 T cell receptor beta chains originate from one sample sequenced in a study of metastatic and nonmetastatic thyroid tumors (dated by TCRdb to between 2020 and 2021). The receptor library was made with PCR. The instrument was an Illumina HiSeq 4000. The public reads were quality trimmed at Q25 with fastp and then assembled into clones with MiXCR by TCRdb, keeping productive beta chains. The sample table contains over 30,000 clones; only one count was recorded for 7.4% of them. The ten largest make up just under 45% of the sample. None of the patients had been given any treatment before thyroid surgery. Sequencing input: blood. The receptors were gathered from a female donor with papillary thyroid cancer or a benign thyroid nodule (not recorded which). Some clones in this sample may be carry-over from other donors' samples.

This clone appeared many times. V is TRBV7-8 and J is TRBJ2-5, with 9 positions matching TRBD2. The CDR3 length is 14 residues. Germline CDR1 and CDR2: SGHVS and FQNEAQ. V gave up 1 base and J gave up 4 bases; unmatched junction bases: 1. For the CDR3, the DNA is TGTGCCAGCAGCTTAGAACTAGCGGGAGAGACCCAGTACTTC. Encoded protein: CASSLELAGETQYF. Based on the CDR3 plus reference TRBV7-8 and TRBJ2-5, the full variable domain is GAGVSQSPRYKVAKRGQDVALRCDPISGHVSLFWYQQALGQGPEFLTYFQNEAQLDKSGLPSDRFFAERPEGSVSTLKIQRTQQEDSAVYLCASSLELAGETQYFGPGTRLLVL.

This clone was picked up many times. V and J are TRBV5-1 and TRBJ1-6; no firm D call. Germline V gene lookup returns CDR1 SGHRS and CDR2 YFSETQ. V was shortened by 4 bases and J by 9 bases, with 8 bases between the two germline ends. This CDR3 region has 12 residues. The CDR3 DNA sequence: TGCGCCAGCAGCCGCTTAGGTTCACCCCTCCACTTT. It is translated as CASSRLGSPLHF.

Note on this clone: A read error may explain this, as a much larger clone is one base away. The V call is TRBV20-1, the J call TRBJ2-1, with 10 bases identical to TRBD2. Germline V CDR1 and CDR2: DFQATT, SNEGSKA (reference sequence). The CDR3 totals 16 residues. DNA for the CDR3: TGCAGTGCTACTGCTCAGCGGGGGGGCGAGTGGAATGAGAAGTTCTTC. Protein sequence: CSATAQRGGEWNEKFF.

This clone was found many times. The chain is built from TRBV10-1 and TRBJ2-3; 14 bases are a match to TRBD2. Per germline, CDR1 WNHNN and CDR2 SYGVQD (reference sequence). The CDR3 loop spans 16 amino acids. V trimming: 3 bases; J trimming: 5 bases; junction bases outside the gene matches: 4. CDR3 residues: CASSDGTSGSLDTQYF. CDR3 sequence (DNA): TGCGCCAGCAGTGATGGGACTAGCGGGAGTTTAGATACGCAGTATTTT.

This clone was detected ten times or more. The chain joins TRBV6-2 or TRBV6-3 to TRBJ1-5; D is possibly TRBD1 (5 bases). CDR1 and CDR2 (germline): MNHEY, SVGEGT. The CDR3 extends over 14 amino acids. Deletions cut 8 bases from V and 0 bases from J, with 11 bases between. The CDR3 protein is CASLGGNSNQPQHF. The CDR3 region has the DNA TGTGCCAGCCTGGGGGGGAATAGCAATCAGCCCCAGCATTTT.

This clone was seen at least ten times. An end of the junction does not agree with germline; a read error may underlie this. The V gene is TRBV7-7, the J gene TRBJ2-3, with TRBD2 matching over 8 bases. The CDR3 extends over 14 amino acids. CDR1 is SSHAT and CDR2 is FNYEAQ in the germline V gene (reference sequence). Here the CDR3 reads CASSPAGGADTQYF. The CDR3 nucleotides read TGTGCTAGCAGCCCCGCGGGGGGCGCAGATACGCAGTATTTT.

This clone was seen at least ten times. The chain is built from TRBV6-1 and TRBJ2-3; no definite D call. Germline values: CDR1 MNHNS, CDR2 SASEGT. This CDR3 has 14 residues. Trimming took 2 bases from V and 6 from J, leaving 12 bases between them. DNA for the CDR3: TGTGCCAGCAGTGAATGGTTGGGGTGGGATACGCAGTATTTT. Translating it yields CASSEWLGWDTQYF.

At least ten counts were recorded for this clone. The chain employs TRBV5-1 and TRBJ2-7; D remains unclear. V was clipped by 4 bases and J by 1 base, with 15 bases between them. The germline CDR1 and CDR2 sequences are SGHRS and YFSETQ. The CDR3 contains 15 residues. In DNA, the CDR3 is TGCGCCAGCAGCGGACGACCCCTCAAGTCCTACGAGCAGTACTTC. Its translation is CASSGRPLKSYEQYF.

This clone was counted at least ten times. This chain links TRBV10-2 with TRBJ2-1, with D possibly being TRBD1 or TRBD2 (5 bases each). This CDR3 is built from 15 residues. V was clipped by 6 bases and J by 4 bases, with 16 bases between them. Germline CDR1 reads WSHSY; CDR2 reads SAAADI. The CDR3 region has the DNA TGCGCCAGCAGCCCAAAGGGCTGGGGGTACAATGAGCAGTTCTTC. The encoded protein is CASSPKGWGYNEQFF.

Ten or more counts support this clone. This rearrangement joins TRBV7-8 to TRBJ1-1; TRBD1 aligns across 7 bases. CDR1 is SGHVS, CDR2 FQNEAQ, per germline. The CDR3 is 15 residues long. J lost 6 bases, V lost 4 bases, and 11 bases had no gene match. CDR3 loop: CASSSLRQGGAEAFF. CDR3 bases: TGTGCCAGCAGCTCCCTTAGACAGGGCGGGGCTGAAGCTTTCTTT.

The rearrangement uses TRBV6-1 and TRBJ2-1; 11 nucleotides agree with TRBD2. V dropped 1 base and J dropped 8; count of bases not matched to a gene: 7. The CDR3 sequence is 16 residues long. Germline loops: CDR1 MNHNS, CDR2 SASEGT. In DNA form, the CDR3 reads TGTGCCAGCAGTGAAGAACCACTAGCGGGAGTCTATGAGCAGTTCTTC. This gives the protein CASSEEPLAGVYEQFF.

This clone has a handful of counts. This sequence may be a read error, since a much larger clone differs from it by one base. The V and J genes are TRBV18 and TRBJ1-4, with TRBD1 as a possible D gene (5 bases). The germline CDR1 and CDR2 sequences are KGHSH and LQKENI. The CDR3 extends over 16 amino acids. Written as DNA, the CDR3 is TGTGCCGGCTCACCACCAGCAGGGTCAACTAATGAAAAACTGTTTTTT. Protein: CAGSPPAGSTNEKLFF.

This clone appeared many times. The chain employs TRBV28 and TRBJ2-4; TRBD2 might be the D (6 bases). The CDR3 length is 14 residues. V was trimmed by 4 bases and J by 3 bases, leaving 10 bases between them. Per germline, CDR1 MDHEN and CDR2 SYDVKM. DNA for the CDR3: TGTGCCAGCAGTTCGGCGGAGGGCAAAAACATTCAGTACTTC. As protein: CASSSAEGKNIQYF.

The gene calls are TRBV4-3 and TRBJ2-1; D remains ambiguous. V dropped 2 bases and J dropped 6 bases, with 11 bases sitting between them. Germline CDR1 is LGHNA and CDR2 is YSLEER. The length of the CDR3 is 14 residues. The chain's CDR3 is CASSQSGLGNEQFF. As DNA, the CDR3 is TGCGCCAGCAGCCAATCGGGCTTGGGCAATGAGCAGTTCTTC.

On this clone itself: A much larger clone differs from this one at a single base, so this may be a read error. V gene TRBV5-1 combines with J gene TRBJ2-1, with TRBD2 identical over 10 bases. Germline CDR1 is SGHRS and CDR2 is YFSETQ. CDR3 length: 15 amino acids. CDR3 nucleotides: TGCGCCAGCGGCTTGCAGCGGGGGGGCCACAATGAGCAGTTCTTC. Translation gives CASGLQRGGHNEQFF. Supplemented by reference TRBV5-1 and TRBJ2-1, the full variable domain reads KAGVTQTPRYLIKTRGQQVTLSCSPISGHRSVSWYQQTPGQGLQFLFEYFSETQRNKGNFPGRFSGRQFSNSRSEMNVSTLELGDSALYLCASGLQRGGHNEQFFGPGTRLTVL.

Note on this clone: One junction end does not reproduce the germline sequence, and a read error may be involved. This chain joins TRBV24-1 and TRBJ2-2; 7 nucleotides agree with TRBD1. Germline CDR1 reads KGHDR; CDR2 reads SFDVKD. This CDR3 has 18 amino acids. Written as DNA, the CDR3 is TGTGCCACCAGTGATACGAGGGGGCAGGGCGCGAACACCGGGGAGATGTTTTTT. Its translation: CATSDTRGQGANTGEMFF.

This clone was recorded at least ten times. V gene TRBV20-1 combines with J gene TRBJ1-4; tentatively, D is TRBD1 (5 bases). Trimming removed 2 bases from V and 5 bases from J, with 6 bases in between. CDR3 size: 12 residues. In germline, CDR1 is DFQATT, CDR2 SNEGSKA (reference sequence). The CDR3 DNA reads TGCAGTGCTAGAAGGGACAATGAAAAACTGTTTTTT. It encodes CSARRDNEKLFF.

Many counts were recorded for this clone. The chain links TRBV2 to TRBJ2-1; D possibly corresponds to TRBD2 (5 bases). CDR1 and CDR2 (germline): SNHLY, FYNNEI. This CDR3 region has 14 residues. The V end lost 3 bases, the J end lost 7 bases, and 13 bases lay between the germline ends. CDR3 DNA sequence: TGTGCCAGCAGTGATGGACGGGATAAAAATGAGCAGTTCTTC. Translated, it gives CASSDGRDKNEQFF.

Ten or more counts support this clone. The rearrangement links TRBV4-1 to TRBJ1-6; maybe TRBD1 (6 bases). The V gene lost 1 base and the J gene lost 10 bases, with 14 bases spanning the gap. CDR1 and CDR2 (germline): MGHRA, YSYEKL. CDR3 length: 15 amino acids. CDR3 residues: CASSQGREGGSPLHF. CDR3 DNA sequence: TGCGCCAGCAGCCAAGGGCGCGAGGGGGGATCACCCCTCCACTTT.

This clone was observed many times. The V call is TRBV20-1, the J call TRBJ2-3; TRBD2 matches 8 bases. CDR1 is DFQATT and CDR2 is SNEGSKA in the germline V gene (reference sequence). The CDR3 runs 15 residues. V gave up 3 bases and J gave up 3 bases; unmatched junction bases: 8. The CDR3 spells CSASDLGGGTDTQYF. The CDR3, as DNA: TGCAGTGCTAGTGACCTGGGCGGGGGGACAGATACGCAGTATTTT.

This clone rates as large. V gene TRBV30 combines with J gene TRBJ1-2; no reliable D call. Germline V CDR1 and CDR2: GTSNPN, SVGIG (reference sequence). The CDR3 has 16 residues. The ends were cut back, 5 bases at V and 4 bases at J, with 23 bases in the middle. The CDR3 sequence is CAWFEMGPKGSYGYTF. DNA of the CDR3: TGTGCCTGGTTCGAAATGGGCCCCAAGGGCTCCTATGGCTACACCTTC.

The CDR3 protein is CASSPDPRVVPWTSRGYTF. CDR3 DNA: TGTGCCAGCAGCCCAGACCCCCGCGTGGTTCCTTGGACGTCGAGAGGCTACACCTTC. The chain has TRBV11-1 and TRBJ1-2; D is unclear. The germline V and J ends were trimmed by 5 bases and 8 bases, with 33 bases remaining between them. This CDR3 is 19 amino acids long. Germline CDR1 is SGHAT and CDR2 is FQDESV (reference sequence).

This clone has ten or more counts. In nucleotides, the CDR3 is TGCAGTGCTAGATGGGACTACCGCCACGAGCAGTACTTC. Protein sequence: CSARWDYRHEQYF. The V and J genes are TRBV20-1 and TRBJ2-7; TRBD2 matches at 7 bases. V lost 2 bases and J lost 5; bases outside the gene matches: 6. Germline CDR1 and CDR2: DFQATT and SNEGSKA (reference sequence). The CDR3 consists of 13 residues.

Many counts were recorded for this clone. This rearrangement joins TRBV12-3 or TRBV12-4 to TRBJ2-1; 9 positions agree with TRBD2. The length of the CDR3 is 18 residues. V shed 6 bases, J shed 7 bases, and the junction held 19 bases outside the gene matches. The CDR3 DNA reads as TGTGCCAGCAGAAAAGGGGGACTAGCATATTTTACTAAAAATGAGCAGTTCTTC. It codes for CASRKGGLAYFTKNEQFF.

This clone came up many times. This chain links TRBV18 with TRBJ2-6; 9 bases map to TRBD1. CDR3 length: 17 residues. Looked up from germline, CDR1 is KGHSH and CDR2 is LQKENI. V lost 3 bases, J lost 2 bases, and 5 bases stayed unmatched. The CDR3 sequence: CASSPWTGEAGANVLTF. The CDR3 bases are TGTGCCAGCTCACCCTGGACAGGGGAGGCTGGGGCCAACGTCCTGACTTTC.

This clone was picked up many times. The rearrangement uses TRBV19 and TRBJ2-1; 8 nucleotides line up with TRBD1. The CDR3 is 16 residues long. Unmatched junction bases numbered 7, after V lost 4 bases and J lost 2 bases. Germline CDR1 LNHDA, CDR2 SQIVND (reference sequence). CDR3: CASSKRTGLTYNEQFF. The CDR3 DNA reads as TGTGCCAGTAGTAAACGGACAGGGTTGACCTACAATGAGCAGTTCTTC.

Comments on this clone: This may stem from a read error, because a much larger clone lies one nucleotide away. As the CDR3 is not closed by the conserved phenylalanine or tryptophan, this likely results from a read error. The V call is TRBV20-1, the J call TRBJ1-1, with D unresolved. CDR3 length: 12 residues. The V end was cut by 0 bases, the J end by 0 bases, with 2 bases between. Looked up from germline, CDR1 is DFQATT and CDR2 is SNEGSKA (reference sequence). The CDR3 DNA sequence: TGCAGTGCTAGAGATTTGAACACTGAAGCTTTCTCT. This sequence encodes CSARDLNTEAFS.